Each of the 3 T cell receptor beta chains below was sequenced from the same sample in a study of human T cells and chemical hapten exposure. TCRdb called the RACE reads again in MiXCR, with one record for every CDR3 protein. Of 300,000 to 400,000 distinct CDR3 sequences in the sample, around 5.5% were seen once. The time point is: pre-sensitization, week 0. Treatment noted: therapeutic diphenylcyclopropenone sensitization with weekly scalp DPC. Material: whole blood, obtained in connection with sensitization to the hapten diphenylcyclopropenone (DPC). All receptors come from a woman between 50 and 59 years old with alopecia areata. Some clones in this sample may be carry-over from other donors' samples.

This clonotype was picked up many times. This chain links TRBV30 with TRBJ2-4; D is uncertain. Trimming removed 0 bases from V and 0 bases from J, with 6 bases in between. This CDR3 contains 14 residues. Germline CDR1 reads GTSNPN; CDR2 reads SVGIG (reference sequence). The DNA of the CDR3 is TGTGCCTGGAGTGTGGTAGGAGCCAAAAACATTCAGTACTTC. Translation: CAWSVVGAKNIQYF.

This clonotype showed up many times. V gene TRBV6-1 combines with J gene TRBJ2-5; D not certain. Trimming cost V 2 bases and J 0 bases, with 16 bases left between them. The germline gives CDR1 MNHNS, CDR2 SASEGT. The CDR3 length is 17 residues. As DNA, the CDR3 is TGTGCCAGCAGTGAAACGGATTTTTCCATCAACCAAGAGACCCAGTACTTC. Amino acids: CASSETDFSINQETQYF.

This clonotype was seen only a few times. The chain joins TRBV6-2 or TRBV6-3 to TRBJ1-6, with D perhaps TRBD1 (5 bases). The V and J ends lost 8 bases and 7 bases respectively, with 6 bases between them. The CDR3 is made up of 11 amino acids. The germline CDR1 and CDR2 sequences are MNHEY and SVGEGT. The CDR3 reads CASDRNSPLHF. The CDR3 DNA reads as TGTGCCAGCGACAGAAATTCACCCCTCCACTTT.